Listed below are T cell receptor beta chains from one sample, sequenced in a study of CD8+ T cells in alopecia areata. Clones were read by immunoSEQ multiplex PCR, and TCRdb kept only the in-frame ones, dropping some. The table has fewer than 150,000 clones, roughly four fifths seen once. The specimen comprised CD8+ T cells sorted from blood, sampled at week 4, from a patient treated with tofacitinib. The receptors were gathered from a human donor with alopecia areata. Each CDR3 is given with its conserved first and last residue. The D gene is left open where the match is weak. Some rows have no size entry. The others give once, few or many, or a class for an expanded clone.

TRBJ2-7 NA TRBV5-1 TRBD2 CASSGSGTSGYSYEQYF TGCGCCAGCAGCGGCAGCGGGACTAGCGGGTATTCCTACGAGCAGTACTTC
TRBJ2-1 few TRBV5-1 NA CASRRGENEQFF TGCGCCAGCCGAAGGGGGGAGAATGAGCAGTTCTTC
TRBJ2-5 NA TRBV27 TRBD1 CASSPGTGLKETQYF TGTGCCAGCAGTCCCGGGACAGGGCTAAAAGAGACCCAGTACTTC
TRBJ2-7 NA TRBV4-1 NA CASSHFDGYEQYF TGCGCCAGCAGCCACTTCGACGGCTACGAGCAGTACTTC
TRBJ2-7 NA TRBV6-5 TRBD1 CASSQTGGNEQYF TGTGCCAGCAGCCAAACAGGGGGCAACGAGCAGTACTTC
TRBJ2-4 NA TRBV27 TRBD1 CASSSKQGVAKNIQYF TGTGCCAGCAGTTCGAAACAGGGGGTTGCCAAAAACATTCAGTACTTC
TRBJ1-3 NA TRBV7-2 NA CASSLERSSGNTIYF TGTGCCAGCAGCTTAGAAAGGAGCTCTGGAAACACCATATATTTT
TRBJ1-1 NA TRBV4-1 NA CASSQERGNTEAFF TGCGCCAGCAGCCAAGAACGCGGGAACACTGAAGCTTTCTTT
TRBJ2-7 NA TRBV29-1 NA CSVIDDYEQYF TGCAGCGTTATAGATGACTACGAGCAGTACTTC
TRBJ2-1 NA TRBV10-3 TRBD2 CAISDSTSLYLSNEQFF TGTGCCATCAGTGACTCGACTAGCCTATACCTCAGCAATGAGCAGTTCTTC
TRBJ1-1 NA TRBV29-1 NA CSVEIYAPNTEAFF TGCAGCGTTGAAATTTACGCGCCGAACACTGAAGCTTTCTTT
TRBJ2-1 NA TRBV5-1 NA CASKEVDSDNEQFF TGCGCCAGCAAAGAGGTAGACTCTGACAATGAGCAGTTCTTC
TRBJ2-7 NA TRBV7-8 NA CASSLGGGRQSYEQYF TGTGCCAGCAGCTTAGGAGGGGGGCGGCAGTCCTACGAGCAGTACTTC
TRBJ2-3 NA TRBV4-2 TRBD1 CASSQDGDRGPTDTQYF TGTGCCAGCAGCCAAGATGGGGACAGGGGGCCCACAGATACGCAGTATTTT
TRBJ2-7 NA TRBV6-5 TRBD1 CASSYSGTGFYEQYF TGTGCCAGCAGTTATTCCGGGACAGGTTTTTACGAGCAGTACTTC
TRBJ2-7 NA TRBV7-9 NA CASSFGADAYEQYF TGTGCCAGCAGCTTTGGGGCGGATGCCTACGAGCAGTACTTC
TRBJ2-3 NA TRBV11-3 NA CASSHVVLSTDTQYF TGTGCCAGCAGCCATGTGGTCTTGAGCACAGATACGCAGTATTTT
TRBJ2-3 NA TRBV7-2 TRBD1 CASSPGTASTDTQYF TGTGCCAGCAGCCCGGGGACAGCCAGCACAGATACGCAGTATTTT
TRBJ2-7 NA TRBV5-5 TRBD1 CASSLAGTGFLEQYF TGTGCCAGCAGCCTCGCCGGGACAGGGTTCCTGGAGCAGTACTTC
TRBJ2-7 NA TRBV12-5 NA CASGLVIRGRKIYEQYF TGTGCTAGTGGTTTGGTGATACGGGGGCGGAAGATCTACGAGCAGTACTTC
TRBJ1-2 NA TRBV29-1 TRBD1 CSVDRRGRGYTF TGCAGCGTTGACCGCAGGGGGAGAGGCTACACCTTC
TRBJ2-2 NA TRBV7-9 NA CASSLVDPTGELFF TGTGCCAGCAGCTTAGTGGACCCGACCGGGGAGCTGTTTTTT
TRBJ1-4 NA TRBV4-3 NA CASSQSRTGGANEKLFF TGCGCCAGCAGCCAATCAAGAACGGGGGGAGCTAATGAAAAACTGTTTTTT
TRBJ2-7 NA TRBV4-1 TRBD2 CASSQTSGGHYEQYF TGCGCCAGCAGCCAGACTAGCGGGGGGCATTACGAGCAGTACTTC
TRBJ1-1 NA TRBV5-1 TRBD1 CASSSGQGGTEAFF TGCGCCAGCAGCTCCGGACAGGGTGGCACTGAAGCTTTCTTT
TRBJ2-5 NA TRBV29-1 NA CSVQGRIETQYF TGCAGCGTTCAGGGGAGGATAGAGACCCAGTACTTC
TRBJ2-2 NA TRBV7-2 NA CASSLAGELFF TGTGCCAGCAGCTTGGCCGGGGAGCTGTTTTTT
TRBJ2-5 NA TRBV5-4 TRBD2 CASSFSGGATETQYF TGTGCCAGCAGCTTTAGCGGGGGGGCCACAGAGACCCAGTACTTC
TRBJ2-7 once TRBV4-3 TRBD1 CASSQDVNRGLYEQYF TGCGCCAGCAGCCAAGATGTCAACAGGGGGCTGTACGAGCAGTACTTC
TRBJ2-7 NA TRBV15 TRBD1 CATSSGRFRTGYNEQYF TGTGCCACCAGCAGTGGACGTTTTAGGACAGGGTATAACGAGCAGTACTTC
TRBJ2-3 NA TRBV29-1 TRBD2 CSVEGIAGEPWGTQYF TGCAGCGTTGAAGGAATAGCGGGGGAACCATGGGGTACGCAGTATTTT
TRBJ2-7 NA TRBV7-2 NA CASSLGQGIGYEQYF TGTGCCAGCAGCTTAGGGCAGGGTATTGGATACGAGCAGTACTTC
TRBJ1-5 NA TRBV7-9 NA CASSIHGGRGNQPQHF TGTGCCAGCAGCATCCACGGGGGGAGAGGCAATCAGCCCCAGCATTTT
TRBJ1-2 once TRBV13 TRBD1 CASRSRGRNYGYTF TGTGCCAGCAGGTCCAGGGGGCGCAACTATGGCTACACCTTC
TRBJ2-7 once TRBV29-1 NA CSVPSQGADEQYF TGCAGCGTTCCCTCACAGGGAGCAGACGAGCAGTACTTC
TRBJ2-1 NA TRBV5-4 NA CASALGGNEQFF TGTGCCAGCGCTCTCGGAGGCAATGAGCAGTTCTTC
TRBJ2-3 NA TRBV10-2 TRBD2 CATRAGLRTDTQYF TGCGCCACCAGAGCGGGGCTCCGCACAGATACGCAGTATTTT
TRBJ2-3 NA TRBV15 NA CATSRDLASTDTQYF TGTGCCACCAGCAGAGATCTGGCTAGCACAGATACGCAGTATTTT
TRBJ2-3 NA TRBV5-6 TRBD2 CASSLASSGPDTQYF TGTGCCAGCAGCTTGGCCTCTAGCGGTCCAGATACGCAGTATTTT
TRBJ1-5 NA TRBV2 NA CASSARTLGGQPQHF TGTGCCAGCAGTGCAAGGACCCTCGGGGGGCAGCCCCAGCATTTT
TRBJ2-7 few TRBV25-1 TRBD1 CASSDPGTASTWEQYF TGTGCCAGCAGTGACCCCGGGACAGCATCTACGTGGGAGCAGTACTTC
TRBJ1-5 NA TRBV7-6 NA CASSPYREGVSNQPQHF TGTGCCAGCAGCCCATACCGAGAAGGGGTTAGCAATCAGCCCCAGCATTTT
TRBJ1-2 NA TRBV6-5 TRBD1 CASSYRTGHNYGYTF TGTGCCAGCAGTTATCGGACAGGACATAACTATGGCTACACCTTC
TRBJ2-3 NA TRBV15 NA CATSSSGGPSTDTQYF TGTGCCACCAGCAGTTCCGGGGGACCAAGCACAGATACGCAGTATTTT
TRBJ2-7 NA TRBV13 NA CASSYTGTSMDEQYF TGTGCCAGCAGCTACACCGGGACTTCAATGGACGAGCAGTACTTC
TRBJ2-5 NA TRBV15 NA CATSRDIARPMETQYF TGTGCCACCAGCAGAGATATCGCTAGGCCGATGGAGACCCAGTACTTC
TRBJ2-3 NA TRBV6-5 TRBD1 CASSSLDRSSTDTQYF TGTGCCAGCAGTTCGTTGGACAGGTCTAGCACAGATACGCAGTATTTT